These 15 T cell receptor beta chains were all obtained from the same sample, sequenced in a study of OX40 agonist ivuxolimab in advanced cancers. Sequenced by immunoSEQ multiplex PCR; TCRdb stores in-frame clones only, minus some. The sample consists of tens of thousands of clones, 85% to 90% of them appearing once. The material sequenced was CD4+ or CD8+ T cells sorted from blood, taken in a trial of the OX40 agonist ivuxolimab. These receptors were obtained from an adult with an advanced solid tumor such as melanoma, head and neck, liver or kidney cancer.

The genes are TRBV9 and TRBJ2-5; tentatively, D is TRBD1 or TRBD2 (5 bases each). V gave up 0 bases and J gave up 2 bases, with 11 bases separating them. The CDR3 is 15 residues long. From germline, CDR1 is SGDLS and CDR2 YYNGEE. The chain's CDR3 is CASSVVPGHQETQYF. The CDR3 DNA is TGTGCCAGCAGCGTAGTCCCGGGGCATCAAGAGACCCAGTACTTC. Full variable domain (missing parts from reference TRBV9 and TRBJ2-5): DSGVTQTPKHLITATGQRVTLRCSPRSGDLSVYWYQQSLDQGLQFLIQYYNGEERAKGNILERFSAQQFPDLHSELNLSSLELGDSALYFCASSVVPGHQETQYFGPGTRLLVL.

This chain joins TRBV9 and TRBJ2-5; D might be TRBD1 (5 bases). The CDR3 runs to 13 residues. V lost 4 bases and J 2 bases, leaving 9 bases between the germline ends. The germline V gene has CDR1 SGDLS and CDR2 YYNGEE. CDR3: CASSSRQQETQYF. In DNA form, the CDR3 reads TGTGCCAGCAGCTCCCGACAGCAAGAGACCCAGTACTTC.

J is TRBJ1-2 and V is TRBV18, with D tentatively TRBD1 (6 bases). CDR3 size: 13 residues. With 3 bases removed from V and 6 bases from J, the gap between germline ends came to 11 bases. Germline CDR1 KGHSH, CDR2 LQKENI. This CDR3 reads CASSPLRGDGYTF. In DNA, the CDR3 is TGTGCCAGCTCACCGCTCAGGGGAGATGGCTACACCTTC.

The sample holds a few counts of this clone. The chain links TRBV19 to TRBJ1-2, with 8 bases identical to TRBD1. V shed 6 bases and J 7 bases; nucleotides not matched to a gene: 7. CDR1 and CDR2 from the germline V gene are LNHDA and SQIVND (reference sequence). This CDR3 region has 13 residues. CDR3 sequence: CASRTGDYAGYTF. DNA for the CDR3: TGTGCCAGTAGGACAGGGGATTATGCTGGCTACACCTTC.

This clone showed up just once. The chain uses TRBV2 and TRBJ2-3, with no clear D. This CDR3 is 13 amino acids long. The V end lost 1 base, the J end lost 7 bases, and 9 bases lay between the germline ends. The germline V gene has CDR1 SNHLY and CDR2 FYNNEI. The CDR3 loop reads CASSEDVNYTQYF. The CDR3 bases are TGTGCCAGCAGTGAAGATGTCAATTATACGCAGTATTTT.

The chain carries TRBV10-1 and TRBJ2-7, with D maybe TRBD2 (6 bases). V gave up 4 bases and J gave up 5 bases, with 9 bases separating them. Germline-derived CDR1 and CDR2 are WNHNN and SYGVQD (reference sequence). CDR3 length: 12 residues. In DNA form, the CDR3 reads TGCGCCAGCAGTGCGGGGGTCCACGAGCAGTACTTC. Encoded protein: CASSAGVHEQYF.

The CDR3 loop is CASSKKGTEAFF. The CDR3 coding sequence is TGTGCCAGCAGTAAGAAAGGCACTGAAGCTTTCTTT. This chain links TRBV6-1 with TRBJ1-1, with D unclear. The germline V and J ends were trimmed by 5 bases and 4 bases, with 8 bases remaining between them. The germline CDR1 and CDR2 sequences are MNHNS and SASEGT. The CDR3 is made up of 12 amino acids.

This clone was recorded only once. CDR3 in DNA: TGCGCCAGCAGCTTGAACGGCCCGAACTATGGCTACACCTTC. This sequence encodes CASSLNGPNYGYTF. The rearrangement links TRBV5-1 to TRBJ1-2; D remains ambiguous. Germline values: CDR1 SGHRS, CDR2 YFSETQ. The CDR3 sequence is 14 residues long. The V end was cut by 1 base, the J end by 2 bases, with 9 bases between.

This chain joins TRBV7-2 and TRBJ1-5, with a weak D call TRBD1 (5 bases). Trimming pared 5 bases from V and 0 bases from J, leaving 11 bases between. This CDR3 contains 15 residues. Looked up from germline, CDR1 is SGHTA and CDR2 is FQGNSA. CDR3 sequence: CASSVGPYSNQPQHF. For the CDR3, the DNA is TGTGCCAGCAGCGTGGGACCTTATAGCAATCAGCCCCAGCATTTT.

CDR3 sequence reads: CATSAPVGDPYGYTF. CDR3 nucleotides: TGTGCCACCAGCGCCCCTGTAGGGGACCCCTATGGCTACACCTTC. J is TRBJ1-2 and V is TRBV15; tentatively, D is TRBD1 (5 bases). The ends were cut back, 5 bases at V and 4 bases at J, with 17 bases in the middle. The CDR3 is 15 amino acids. Germline V gene data show CDR1 as LNHNV and CDR2 as YYDKDF (reference sequence).

This chain uses TRBV5-4 with TRBJ1-1, with no clear D. Looked up from germline, CDR1 is SGHNT and CDR2 is YYREEE (reference sequence). Trimming stripped 4 bases from V and 6 bases from J, with 16 bases between. The CDR3 extends over 14 amino acids. CDR3 sequence reads: CASSRGSQEAEAFF. CDR3 bases: TGTGCCAGCAGCCGAGGGTCGCAGGAGGCTGAAGCTTTCTTT. Complete variable domain (other parts from reference TRBV5-4 and TRBJ1-1): ETGVTQSPTHLIKTRGQQVTLRCSSQSGHNTVSWYQQALGQGPQFIFQYYREEENGRGNFPPRFSGLQFPNYSSELNVNALELDDSALYLCASSRGSQEAEAFFGQGTRLTVV.

This sequence joins TRBV5-4 and TRBJ1-2; 7 bases map to TRBD1. Trimming cost V 2 bases and J 0 bases; bases outside gene matches: 4. Per germline, CDR1 SGHNT and CDR2 YYREEE (reference sequence). This CDR3 region has 15 residues. For the CDR3, the DNA is TGTGCCAGCAGCTTTATGGACAGGTCTAACTATGGCTACACCTTC. Translated, it gives CASSFMDRSNYGYTF.

CDR3 coding DNA: TGTGCCAGTACCCTGGGGGGGCGGGCGGATGAAGGGCAGTTCTTC. Protein product: CASTLGGRADEGQFF. The rearrangement links TRBV19 to TRBJ2-1; TRBD2 is a possible D gene (7 bases). Germline V CDR1 and CDR2: LNHDA, SQIVND (reference sequence). Trimming removed 7 bases from V and 12 bases from J, with 25 bases in between. This CDR3 comprises 15 residues.

The chain recombines TRBV7-2 with TRBJ2-7, with 8 bases lining up with TRBD2. CDR1 and CDR2 from the germline V gene are SGHTA and FQGNSA. The CDR3 runs 15 residues. V gave up 5 bases and J gave up 5 bases; unmatched junction bases: 11. The CDR3 DNA sequence: TGTGCCAGCAGCCGTCGCGGGGGGACTTTCGACGAGCAGTACTTC. Residues: CASSRRGGTFDEQYF.

V usage is TRBV19 and J usage is TRBJ1-3, with 7 bases identical to TRBD1. This CDR3 contains 13 residues. CDR1 is LNHDA, CDR2 SQIVND, per germline (reference sequence). The junction had 5 bases not matched to a gene; V was cut back by 10 bases and J by 2 bases. CDR3 nucleotide sequence: TGTGCCACCCACACAGGGGCTGGAAACACCATATATTTT. Its translation is CATHTGAGNTIYF.